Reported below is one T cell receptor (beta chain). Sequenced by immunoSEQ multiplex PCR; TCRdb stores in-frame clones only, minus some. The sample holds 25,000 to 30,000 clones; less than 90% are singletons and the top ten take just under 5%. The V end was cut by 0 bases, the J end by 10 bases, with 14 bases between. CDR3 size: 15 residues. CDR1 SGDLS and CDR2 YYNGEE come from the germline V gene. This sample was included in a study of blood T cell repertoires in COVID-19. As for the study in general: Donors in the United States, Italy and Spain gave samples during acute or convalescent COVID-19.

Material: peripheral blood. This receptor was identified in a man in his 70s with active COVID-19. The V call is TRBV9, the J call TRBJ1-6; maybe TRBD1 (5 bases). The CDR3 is CASSVGIGGDSPLHF. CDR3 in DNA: TGTGCCAGCAGCGTAGGAATCGGGGGGGACTCACCCCTCCACTTT.